These 24 T cell receptor beta chains were all obtained from the same sample, sequenced in a study of blood T cell repertoires in COVID-19. Only in-frame clones appear in the TCRdb table, and some are missing; sequencing was by immunoSEQ multiplex PCR. Among approximately 290,000 clones listed, 85% to 90% were seen once. Sequenced input: peripheral blood. The source of these receptors is a man aged 25-40 years with acute or convalescent COVID-19.

This clone showed up just once. The V gene is TRBV7-9, the J gene TRBJ1-4; D gene uncertain. The CDR3 runs to 15 residues. The germline V and J ends were trimmed by 5 bases and 8 bases, with 18 bases remaining between them. Germline V gene lookup returns CDR1 SEHNR and CDR2 FQNEAQ (reference sequence). The CDR3 DNA reads TGTGCCAGCAGCAAACCAGAAGGTTCAGGCGAAAAACTGTTTTTT. Encoded protein: CASSKPEGSGEKLFF.

The table lists this clone with a count of one. This chain connects TRBV7-9 to TRBJ1-2; 7 bases agree with TRBD1. Germline V lookup: CDR1 SEHNR, CDR2 FQNEAQ (reference sequence). The V and J ends lost 5 bases and 0 bases, in that order; junction bases with no gene match: 3. The CDR3 loop spans 14 amino acids. The CDR3 spells CASSRQGTNYGYTF. The CDR3 DNA reads as TGTGCCAGCAGCCGACAGGGTACTAACTATGGCTACACCTTC. Full variable domain (outside the CDR3, taken from reference TRBV7-9 and TRBJ1-2): DTGVSQNPRHKITKRGQNVTFRCDPISEHNRLYWYRQTLGQGPEFLTYFQNEAQLEKSRLLSDRFSAERPKGSFSTLEIQRTEQGDSAMYLCASSRQGTNYGYTFGSGTRLTVV.

This chain connects TRBV6-2 or TRBV6-3 to TRBJ1-2, with no clear D. Germline-derived CDR1 and CDR2 are MNHEY and SVGEGT. Trimming stripped 6 bases from V and 5 bases from J, with 16 bases between. CDR3 length equals 14 residues. The CDR3 region is CASSPLGETYGYTF. Here the CDR3 DNA reads TGTGCCAGCAGCCCTCTAGGAGAGACTTATGGCTACACCTTC.

This clone is a singleton in its sample. This sequence joins TRBV28 and TRBJ1-2; D is unclear. The V gene lost 6 bases and the J gene lost 8 bases, with 13 bases spanning the gap. Germline CDR1 reads MDHEN; CDR2 reads SYDVKM. This CDR3 has 12 residues. CDR3 sequence reads: CASSLLRGGYTF. CDR3 coding DNA: TGTGCCAGCAGCCTCCTACGAGGAGGCTACACCTTC.

The chain combines TRBV28 with TRBJ1-2; 8 positions agree with TRBD1. Germline trimming cut 2 bases from V and 8 bases from J; bases unmatched to any gene: 7. Germline V gene data show CDR1 as MDHEN and CDR2 as SYDVKM. The CDR3 totals 14 residues. The CDR3 DNA follows: TGTGCCAGCAGTTTACTAGGACAGGGCGGCGGCTACACCTTC. It is translated as CASSLLGQGGGYTF.

The chain uses TRBV15 and TRBJ2-7, with 13 bases that match TRBD2. Unmatched junction bases numbered 7, after V lost 5 bases and J lost 6 bases. The CDR3 runs to 15 residues. In germline, CDR1 is LNHNV, CDR2 YYDKDF (reference sequence). The CDR3 bases are TGTGCCACCAGCGATACCGGGACTAGCGGGGTCGAGCAGTACTTC. It is translated as CATSDTGTSGVEQYF.

The chain carries TRBV6-2 or TRBV6-3 and TRBJ1-2; 8 bases are shared with TRBD1. Germline V lookup: CDR1 MNHEY, CDR2 SVGEGT. J gave up 5 bases and V 6 bases, and 14 bases lay outside the gene matches. This CDR3 spans 16 amino acids. The CDR3 reads CASSWADRTGLYGYTF. CDR3 bases: TGTGCCAGCAGCTGGGCTGATAGGACAGGGCTTTATGGCTACACCTTC.

This clone was seen just once. This chain joins TRBV6-1 and TRBJ2-3, with a possible D match to TRBD1 (5 bases). Trimming took 2 bases from V and 1 from J, leaving 10 bases between them. The CDR3 totals 15 residues. CDR1 and CDR2 from the germline V gene are MNHNS and SASEGT. This CDR3 is CASSERRRGTDTQYF. CDR3 DNA sequence: TGTGCCAGCAGTGAACGTCGCAGGGGCACAGATACGCAGTATTTT.

The chain employs TRBV27 and TRBJ1-6; D gene uncertain. V was shortened by 6 bases and J by 7 bases, with 16 bases between the two germline ends. The germline V gene encodes CDR1 MNHEY and CDR2 SMNVEV (reference sequence). The CDR3 loop spans 15 amino acids. As DNA, the CDR3 is TGTGCCAGCAGCCGTGACCGGGGTGGAAATTCACCCCTCCACTTT. It encodes CASSRDRGGNSPLHF.

This chain joins TRBV5-6 and TRBJ2-1, with D maybe TRBD2 (5 bases). The CDR3 runs to 12 residues. The germline gives CDR1 SGHDT, CDR2 YYEEEE. Trimming took off 0 bases at V and 15 bases at J, with 13 bases between the two ends. The CDR3 reads CASSLAEEDRFF. As DNA, the CDR3 is TGTGCCAGCAGCTTGGCTGAGGAGGATCGGTTCTTC.

The chain has TRBV6-5 and TRBJ2-7; 7 bases match TRBD1. Germline V CDR1 and CDR2: MNHEY, SVGAGI. Trimming cost V 6 bases and J 0 bases; bases outside gene matches: 2. The CDR3 is made up of 13 amino acids. The CDR3 protein is CASSPGGSYEQYF. The CDR3 bases are TGTGCCAGCAGCCCAGGGGGCTCCTACGAGCAGTACTTC.

J is TRBJ1-2 and V is TRBV10-3; no clear D gene. V gave up 0 bases and J gave up 3 bases, with 11 bases separating them. This CDR3 is built from 15 residues. Germline loops: CDR1 ENHRY, CDR2 SYGVKD. CDR3 amino acids: CAISESPVADYGYTF. CDR3 coding DNA: TGTGCCATCAGTGAGTCCCCCGTGGCAGACTATGGCTACACCTTC.

The chain is built from TRBV5-1 and TRBJ1-1, with D possibly being TRBD1 (6 bases). Germline CDR1 SGHRS, CDR2 YFSETQ. The CDR3 has 15 residues. V shed 5 bases and J shed 0 bases, with 14 bases lying between them. In nucleotides, the CDR3 is TGCGCCAGCAGGAGACAGGCGGAGGTGAACACTGAAGCTTTCTTT. Its protein product is CASRRQAEVNTEAFF.

This chain links TRBV5-1 with TRBJ2-3; 12 bases line up with TRBD2. CDR1 SGHRS and CDR2 YFSETQ come from the germline V gene. Trimming cost V 1 base and J 3 bases; bases outside gene matches: 12. This CDR3 comprises 19 residues. The CDR3 sequence is CASSLWASGRADGTDTQYF. CDR3 sequence (DNA): TGCGCCAGCAGCTTGTGGGCTAGCGGGAGGGCCGATGGTACAGATACGCAGTATTTT.

The CDR3 region has the DNA TGTGCCAGCAGCCTAAGACTAGCGGGAGTCAACTCCTACAATGAGCAGTTCTTC. Encoded protein: CASSLRLAGVNSYNEQFF. The chain couples TRBV9 to TRBJ2-1; TRBD2 agrees at 12 bases. Per germline, CDR1 SGDLS and CDR2 YYNGEE. CDR3 size: 18 residues. J lost 0 bases, V lost 4 bases, and 8 bases had no gene match.

This clone showed up just once. The chain couples TRBV6-9 to TRBJ1-5; possibly TRBD1 for D (6 bases). Germline loops: CDR1 MNHGY, CDR2 SVAAGI. The CDR3 is 17 amino acids. V lost 0 bases to trimming and J lost 2 bases, with 14 bases between them. The CDR3 region has the DNA TGTGCCAGCAGTTATTCAGGCGGGGGCGCGGGCAATCAGCCCCAGCATTTT. Encoded protein: CASSYSGGGAGNQPQHF.

This chain connects TRBV5-4 to TRBJ2-1; the match to TRBD2 covers 10 bases. The CDR3 totals 18 residues. The V and J ends lost 6 bases and 0 bases, in that order; junction bases with no gene match: 12. Germline V gene lookup returns CDR1 SGHNT and CDR2 YYREEE (reference sequence). This CDR3 reads CASTRDSGGGSSYNEQFF. The CDR3, as DNA: TGTGCCAGCACCCGGGACAGCGGGGGGGGAAGCTCCTACAATGAGCAGTTCTTC. The complete variable domain, with remaining parts taken from reference TRBV5-4 and TRBJ2-1, reads ETGVTQSPTHLIKTRGQQVTLRCSSQSGHNTVSWYQQALGQGPQFIFQYYREEENGRGNFPPRFSGLQFPNYSSELNVNALELDDSALYLCASTRDSGGGSSYNEQFFGPGTRLTVL.

V gene TRBV29-1 combines with J gene TRBJ2-4, with TRBD2 identical over 13 bases. The CDR3 loop spans 17 amino acids. The junction had 6 bases not matched to a gene; V was cut back by 3 bases and J by 1 base. Germline V gene data show CDR1 as SQVTM and CDR2 as ANQGSEA. The CDR3 region is CSVEGLAGMRAKNIQYF. The DNA for the CDR3 is TGCAGCGTTGAGGGACTAGCGGGAATGAGGGCCAAAAACATTCAGTACTTC.

This chain joins TRBV5-1 and TRBJ2-3; 10 nucleotides match TRBD2. V gave up 0 bases and J gave up 8 bases; unmatched junction bases: 9. Per germline, CDR1 SGHRS and CDR2 YFSETQ. The CDR3 totals 16 residues. CDR3 loop: CASSLEASGSHGTQYF. CDR3 coding DNA: TGCGCCAGCAGCTTGGAGGCTAGCGGGAGCCATGGTACGCAGTATTTT.

CDR3 region: CASSIKGQGPYEQYF. CDR3 in DNA: TGTGCCAGTAGTATAAAGGGACAGGGACCCTACGAGCAGTACTTC. The genes are TRBV19 and TRBJ2-7, with 9 bases lining up with TRBD1. CDR1 and CDR2 from the germline V gene are LNHDA and SQIVND (reference sequence). With V trimmed by 2 bases and J by 2 bases, 4 bases remained unmatched. This CDR3 spans 15 amino acids.

The V and J genes are TRBV28 and TRBJ1-6; TRBD1 is a possible D gene (5 bases). This CDR3 comprises 17 residues. V lost 8 bases and J 5 bases, leaving 22 bases between the germline ends. Germline V lookup: CDR1 MDHEN, CDR2 SYDVKM. CDR3 DNA sequence: TGTGCCAGCCTCTCTCCTCCGGGGGGACGGAATAATTCACCCCTCCACTTT. Protein sequence: CASLSPPGGRNNSPLHF.

Here the CDR3 reads CASVGAWNSPLHF. In nucleotides, the CDR3 is TGTGCCAGCGTGGGGGCTTGGAATTCACCCCTCCACTTT. The gene calls are TRBV25-1 and TRBJ1-6; D perhaps matches TRBD1 (6 bases). Trimming left V 8 bases short and J 7 bases short, with 12 bases between. This CDR3 spans 13 amino acids. Germline V gene data show CDR1 as MGHDK and CDR2 as SYGVNS.

Of note for this clone: Other DNA sequences within the sample encode an identical CDR3. The chain combines TRBV28 with TRBJ1-2, with D possibly TRBD1 on 6 matching bases. CDR1 and CDR2 (germline): MDHEN, SYDVKM. There are 13 residues in the CDR3. Trimming took off 6 bases at V and 2 bases at J, with 10 bases between the two ends. The CDR3 reads CASSLGQNYGYTF. The DNA of the CDR3 is TGTGCCAGCAGCTTAGGACAGAACTATGGCTACACCTTC.

The V call is TRBV5-1, the J call TRBJ2-5, with D possibly TRBD2 on 7 matching bases. V was clipped by 5 bases and J by 5 bases, with 22 bases between them. From germline, CDR1 is SGHRS and CDR2 YFSETQ. The CDR3 totals 16 residues. The chain's CDR3 is CASSQRTGGRGETQYF. As DNA, the CDR3 is TGCGCCAGCAGTCAACGTACGGGGGGCCGAGGGGAGACCCAGTACTTC.